What follows are 10 T cell receptor beta chains derived from one specimen sequenced in a study of blood T cell repertoires in COVID-19. Measured with immunoSEQ multiplex PCR; TCRdb has only the in-frame clones, and not every one. The sample has 250,000 to 300,000 clones, around 81% seen once. The sequenced sample was peripheral blood. Receptor source: a woman aged 60 to 75 with active or convalescent COVID-19.

The chain is built from TRBV4-3 and TRBJ2-3; 13 bases fit TRBD2. The CDR3 runs to 18 residues. The V segment lost 0 bases and the J segment 5 bases; nucleotides outside the gene matches: 8. CDR1 LGHNA and CDR2 YSLEER come from the germline V gene. Here the CDR3 DNA reads TGCGCCAGCAGCCAAGATGCAACTAGCGGGGGGGCAATAGATACGCAGTATTTT. As protein: CASSQDATSGGAIDTQYF.

The chain uses TRBV19 and TRBJ1-5, with a weak D call TRBD1 (5 bases). Per the germline V gene, CDR1 is LNHDA and CDR2 is SQIVND (reference sequence). The V end lost 4 bases, the J end lost 1 base, and 11 bases lay between the germline ends. This CDR3 spans 15 amino acids. The CDR3 is CASSTQGGSNQPQHF. CDR3 sequence (DNA): TGTGCCAGTAGTACCCAGGGAGGGAGCAATCAGCCCCAGCATTTT.

J is TRBJ1-2 and V is TRBV5-4, with D tentatively TRBD1 (5 bases). CDR1 and CDR2 (germline): SGHNT, YYREEE (reference sequence). The CDR3 is made up of 13 amino acids. V was trimmed by 3 bases and J by 1 base, leaving 7 bases between them. CDR3 sequence: CASSYDSNYGYTF. For the CDR3, the DNA is TGTGCCAGCAGCTACGACAGTAACTATGGCTACACCTTC.

V usage is TRBV2 and J usage is TRBJ1-2, with a weak D call TRBD1 (5 bases). This CDR3 is built from 13 residues. The V gene lost 3 bases and the J gene lost 4 bases, with 9 bases spanning the gap. Germline CDR1 SNHLY, CDR2 FYNNEI. The CDR3 sequence: CASSDRGFYGYTF. The CDR3 DNA reads TGTGCCAGCAGTGATCGGGGGTTCTATGGCTACACCTTC. Variable domain in full (rest from reference TRBV2 and TRBJ1-2): EPEVTQTPSHQVTQMGQEVILRCVPISNHLYFYWYRQILGQKVEFLVSFYNNEISEKSEIFDDQFSVERPDGSNFTLKIRSTKLEDSAMYFCASSDRGFYGYTFGSGTRLTVV.

The V gene is TRBV6-6, the J gene TRBJ2-3; D may be TRBD2 (6 bases). The CDR3 loop spans 18 amino acids. CDR1 and CDR2 (germline): MNHNY, SVGAGI (reference sequence). The V and J ends lost 5 bases and 2 bases respectively, with 23 bases between them. CDR3 bases: TGTGCCAGCAGTCCCTGGGAAGGGCAGGAGGGTATCACAGATACGCAGTATTTT. As protein: CASSPWEGQEGITDTQYF.

The chain carries TRBV7-6 and TRBJ2-3; D is unclear. CDR1 is SGHVS and CDR2 is FNYEAQ in the germline V gene. Trimming cost V 5 bases and J 3 bases, with 12 bases left between them. The CDR3 covers 14 residues. This CDR3 is CASSAASETDTQYF. CDR3 coding DNA: TGTGCCAGCAGCGCCGCCAGCGAGACAGATACGCAGTATTTT. Combining the CDR3 with reference TRBV7-6 and TRBJ2-3 gives the whole variable domain GAGVSQSPRYKVTKRGQDVALRCDPISGHVSLYWYRQALGQGPEFLTYFNYEAQQDKSGLPNDRFSAERPEGSISTLTIQRTEQRDSAMYRCASSAASETDTQYFGPGTRLTVL.

The V gene is TRBV19, the J gene TRBJ1-2, with TRBD1 matching over 8 bases. This CDR3 contains 14 residues. Germline CDR1 LNHDA, CDR2 SQIVND (reference sequence). V trimming: 3 bases; J trimming: 3 bases; junction bases outside the gene matches: 3. This CDR3 reads CASSMTGVDYGYTF. The CDR3 DNA is TGTGCCAGTAGTATGACAGGGGTAGACTATGGCTACACCTTC.

The chain is built from TRBV5-1 and TRBJ2-6; 11 nucleotides match TRBD1. The germline V gene encodes CDR1 SGHRS and CDR2 YFSETQ. CDR3 size: 18 residues. The V and J ends lost 4 bases and 3 bases, in that order; junction bases with no gene match: 9. The CDR3 nucleotides read TGCGCCAGCAGCCCTACCGGACAGGGGGCTCGTGGGGCCAACGTCCTGACTTTC. Translation gives CASSPTGQGARGANVLTF. Combining the CDR3 with reference TRBV5-1 and TRBJ2-6 gives the whole variable domain KAGVTQTPRYLIKTRGQQVTLSCSPISGHRSVSWYQQTPGQGLQFLFEYFSETQRNKGNFPGRFSGRQFSNSRSEMNVSTLELGDSALYLCASSPTGQGARGANVLTFGAGSRLTVL.

The chain combines TRBV19 with TRBJ2-1; 12 positions agree with TRBD2. The trim removed 5 bases at V and 2 bases at J, leaving 7 bases unmatched. This CDR3 has 17 amino acids. Germline values: CDR1 LNHDA, CDR2 SQIVND (reference sequence). In DNA, the CDR3 is TGTGCCAGTAGTGGAGAACTAGCGGGGGGACCCTACAATGAGCAGTTCTTC. Translation gives CASSGELAGGPYNEQFF.

The genes are TRBV2 and TRBJ1-1; 7 bases align to TRBD1. Germline values: CDR1 SNHLY, CDR2 FYNNEI. Trimming removed 8 bases from V and 6 bases from J; junction bases left unmatched: 15. This CDR3 region has 15 residues. CDR3 in amino acids: CASLRTTGVGAEAFF. The CDR3 DNA reads as TGTGCCAGCTTACGAACCACAGGGGTGGGCGCTGAAGCTTTCTTT.